This T cell receptor beta chain was documented in a study of technical replicates of blood from a few donors. This clone was seen only a few times. Measured with immunoSEQ multiplex PCR; TCRdb has only the in-frame clones, and not every one. The sample carries roughly 80,000 clones, 85% to 95% recorded once. The clonotype was recovered from a human donor in good health. The sequencing sample was made of T cells isolated from PBMCs.

This CDR3 reads CASSSLTGGSYEQYF. The CDR3, as DNA: TGTGCCAGCAGTTCCTTGACAGGGGGCTCCTACGAGCAGTACTTC. The chain has TRBV28 and TRBJ2-7; 9 positions agree with TRBD1. CDR3 length: 15 amino acids. From germline, CDR1 is MDHEN and CDR2 SYDVKM. V was pared by 4 bases and J by 0 bases, with 4 bases of the junction left unmatched.